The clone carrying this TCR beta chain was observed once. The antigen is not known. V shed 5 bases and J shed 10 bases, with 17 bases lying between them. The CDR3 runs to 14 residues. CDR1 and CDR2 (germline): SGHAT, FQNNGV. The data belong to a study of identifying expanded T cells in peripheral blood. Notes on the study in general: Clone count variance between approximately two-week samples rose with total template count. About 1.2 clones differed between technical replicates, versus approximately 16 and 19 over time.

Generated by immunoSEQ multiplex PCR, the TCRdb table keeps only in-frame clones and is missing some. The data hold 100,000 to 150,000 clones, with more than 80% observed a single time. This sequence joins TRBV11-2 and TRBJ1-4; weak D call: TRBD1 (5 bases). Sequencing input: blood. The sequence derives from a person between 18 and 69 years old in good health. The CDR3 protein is CASSRGGSFGKLFF. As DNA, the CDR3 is TGTGCCAGCAGCAGGGGAGGGAGTTTTGGAAAACTGTTTTTT. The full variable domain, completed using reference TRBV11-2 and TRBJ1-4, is EAGVAQSPRYKIIEKRQSVAFWCNPISGHATLYWYQQILGQGPKLLIQFQNNGVVDDSQLPKDRFSAERLKGVDSTLKIQPAKLEDSAVYLCASSRGGSFGKLFFGSGTQLSVL.